These 14 T cell receptor beta chains came from one sample sequenced in a study of cytotoxic CD8 clonotypes in ibrutinib-treated CLL (dated by TCRdb to the early 2020s). Libraries were built with the immunoSEQ multiplex PCR assay. TCRdb took this table from immuneACCESS and kept in-frame rearrangements with V and J called. Such tables lack part of the clones; where checked against another copy, unresolved V genes explain under half of the gap, and the rest is unexplained. The sample profile shows some 22,000 clones; around four fifths of them were found once. Under 9.5% of the sample is held by the ten biggest clonotypes. Specimen: PBMCs, collected before ibrutinib treatment. The origin of the receptors is a human donor with chronic lymphocytic leukemia.

The gene calls are TRBV6-6 and TRBJ2-5; D is undetermined. Deletions cut 4 bases from V and 5 bases from J, with 5 bases between. CDR1 MNHNY and CDR2 SVGAGI come from the germline V gene (reference sequence). This CDR3 spans 11 amino acids. The CDR3 nucleotides read TGTGCCAGCAGTTCTCAGGAGACCCAGTACTTC. Translating gives CASSSQETQYF.

The chain uses TRBV4-3 and TRBJ1-4, with D unresolved. Per the germline V gene, CDR1 is LGHNA and CDR2 is YSLEER. V was pared by 0 bases and J by 0 bases, with 8 bases between. CDR3 length: 16 amino acids. The CDR3 loop is CASSQDHLATNEKLFF. The CDR3 DNA is TGCGCCAGCAGCCAAGACCACCTCGCAACTAATGAAAAACTGTTTTTT.

This clone counts as medium-sized. The chain couples TRBV27 to TRBJ2-3, with D perhaps given as TRBD1 or TRBD2 (5 bases each). V was trimmed by 4 bases and J by 1 base, leaving 9 bases between them. Germline CDR1 and CDR2: MNHEY and SMNVEV (reference sequence). This CDR3 has 14 residues. The CDR3 DNA sequence: TGTGCCAGCAGTTCTGGGGACGGCACAGATACGCAGTATTTT. Its translation is CASSSGDGTDTQYF.

The rearrangement joins TRBV18 to TRBJ1-4; D may be TRBD1 (5 bases). V lost 2 bases, J lost 2 bases, and 9 bases lay in between. This CDR3 is 15 amino acids long. Germline V gene lookup returns CDR1 KGHSH and CDR2 LQKENI. Written as DNA, the CDR3 is TGTGCCAGCTCACCAACGGAGGGGACTAATGAAAAACTGTTTTTT. Protein sequence: CASSPTEGTNEKLFF.

This chain's CDR3 is CASSPRGAGRDGYTF. The CDR3 DNA is TGTGCCAGCAGTCCCCGGGGTGCAGGGAGGGATGGCTACACCTTC. This rearrangement joins TRBV27 to TRBJ1-2; D might be TRBD1 (5 bases). There are 15 residues in the CDR3. Deletions cut 5 bases from V and 6 bases from J, with 19 bases between. Germline-derived CDR1 and CDR2 are MNHEY and SMNVEV (reference sequence).

On this clone itself: The sample holds other DNA sequences that translate to the same CDR3. The V call is TRBV7-3, the J call TRBJ1-5; D remains ambiguous. The CDR3 has 14 amino acids. Germline V gene lookup returns CDR1 SGHTA and CDR2 FQGTGA. The germline V and J ends were trimmed by 1 base and 4 bases, with 8 bases remaining between them. The CDR3 coding sequence is TGTGCCAGCAGCTTAAGCGGCGGAAATCAGCCCCAGCATTTT. Its protein is CASSLSGGNQPQHF.

The J gene is TRBJ1-3, the V gene TRBV6-1, with D possibly TRBD1 on 6 matching bases. Trimming left V 6 bases short and J 5 bases short, with 17 bases between. The CDR3 runs to 15 residues. Germline values: CDR1 MNHNS, CDR2 SASEGT. The CDR3 spells CASSKSGGGRNTIYF. In DNA, the CDR3 is TGTGCCAGCAGCAAGTCCGGGGGCGGAAGAAACACCATATATTTT.

The rearrangement joins TRBV18 to TRBJ2-7; 7 bases agree with TRBD2. The length of the CDR3 is 21 residues. Germline V gene data show CDR1 as KGHSH and CDR2 as LQKENI. V trimming: 2 bases; J trimming: 2 bases; junction bases outside the gene matches: 24. The CDR3 loop is CASSPSILASGLPTGTYEQYF. The CDR3 DNA is TGTGCCAGCTCACCATCAATACTCGCTAGCGGCCTTCCTACCGGGACCTACGAGCAGTACTTC.

The chain joins TRBV28 to TRBJ1-4; D unresolved. The length of the CDR3 is 15 residues. In germline, CDR1 is MDHEN, CDR2 SYDVKM. Trimming cost V 5 bases and J 0 bases, with 10 bases left between them. The CDR3 DNA is TGTGCCAGCAGTCAACAGCTAACAACTAATGAAAAACTGTTTTTT. Translation gives CASSQQLTTNEKLFF.

This rearrangement joins TRBV19 to TRBJ2-2, with D perhaps TRBD1 or TRBD2 (5 bases each). With 4 bases removed from V and 0 bases from J, the gap between germline ends came to 9 bases. The CDR3 length is 15 residues. Germline V gene data show CDR1 as LNHDA and CDR2 as SQIVND (reference sequence). CDR3 coding DNA: TGTGCCAGTAGTAGGGACCGACCGAACACCGGGGAGCTGTTTTTT. It specifies CASSRDRPNTGELFF.

The chain combines TRBV19 with TRBJ2-3; 8 nucleotides align to TRBD1. With 0 bases clipped from V and 4 bases from J, the junction kept 9 bases outside the gene matches. The germline V gene encodes CDR1 LNHDA and CDR2 SQIVND (reference sequence). The CDR3 extends over 17 amino acids. The CDR3, as DNA: TGTGCCAGTAGTATAGATCTATGGACAGGGTGGTCAGATACGCAGTATTTT. Its protein product is CASSIDLWTGWSDTQYF.

The chain employs TRBV2 and TRBJ1-3, with D possibly being TRBD1 (6 bases). This CDR3 has 15 residues. Germline values: CDR1 SNHLY, CDR2 FYNNEI. Trimming removed 4 bases at V and 4 bases at J, with 14 bases between. The CDR3 region has the DNA TGTGCCAGCAGTGTTGGCAGGGGAGCCGGAAACACCATATATTTT. Its translation is CASSVGRGAGNTIYF.

This clone was observed a few times. This chain joins TRBV18 and TRBJ1-2; 7 bases are a match to TRBD1. Germline V gene lookup returns CDR1 KGHSH and CDR2 LQKENI. Losses at the gene ends were 7 bases for V and 8 bases for J; bases not matched to a gene: 10. The CDR3 spans 13 residues. The CDR3: CASFRQGSGGYTF. The DNA of the CDR3 is TGTGCCAGCTTTCGACAGGGCTCGGGCGGCTACACCTTC.

This clone appeared once. This sequence joins TRBV6-1 and TRBJ2-1, with TRBD2 identical over 8 bases. The CDR3 spans 17 residues. Germline CDR1 is MNHNS and CDR2 is SASEGT. Trimming removed 2 bases from V and 10 bases from J; junction bases left unmatched: 16. The DNA for the CDR3 is TGTGCCAGCAGTGAAAAAAAAACTAGCGGAGCCCTACTGGAGCAGTTCTTC. It specifies CASSEKKTSGALLEQFF.